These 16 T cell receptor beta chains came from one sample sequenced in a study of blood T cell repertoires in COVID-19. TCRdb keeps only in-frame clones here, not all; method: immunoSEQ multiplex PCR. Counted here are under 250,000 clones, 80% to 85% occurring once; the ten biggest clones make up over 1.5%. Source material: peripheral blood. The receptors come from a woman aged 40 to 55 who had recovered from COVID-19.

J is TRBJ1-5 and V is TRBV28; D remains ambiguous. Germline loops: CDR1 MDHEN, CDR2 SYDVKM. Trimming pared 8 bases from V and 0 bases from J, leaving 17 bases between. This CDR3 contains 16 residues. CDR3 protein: CASPPSASVSNQPQHF. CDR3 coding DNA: TGTGCCAGCCCTCCCTCGGCCAGCGTTAGCAATCAGCCCCAGCATTTT.

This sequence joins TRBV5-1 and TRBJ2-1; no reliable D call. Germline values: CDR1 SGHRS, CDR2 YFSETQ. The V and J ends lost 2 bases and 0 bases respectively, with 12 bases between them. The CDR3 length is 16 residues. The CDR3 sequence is CASSFQPGSSYNEQFF. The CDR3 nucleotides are TGCGCCAGCAGCTTTCAACCAGGCAGCTCCTACAATGAGCAGTTCTTC.

The CDR3 is CASSPKVMGAKELFF. The CDR3 nucleotides are TGTGCCAGCAGCCCAAAGGTTATGGGGGCGAAGGAGCTGTTTTTT. The chain links TRBV28 to TRBJ2-2; D possibly corresponds to TRBD1 (6 bases). V was trimmed by 6 bases and J by 10 bases, leaving 21 bases between them. Germline assignment: CDR1 MDHEN and CDR2 SYDVKM. The CDR3 is 15 residues long. The full variable domain, rest sourced from reference TRBV28 and TRBJ2-2, is DVKVTQSSRYLVKRTGEKVFLECVQDMDHENMFWYRQDPGLGLRLIYFSYDVKMKEKGDIPEGYSVSREKKERFSLILESASTNQTSMYLCASSPKVMGAKELFFGEGSRLTVL.

CDR3 nucleotide sequence: TGTGCCACCAGCCCCCTAGGGGGGGTTCGAGAAAAACTGTTTTTT. It translates to CATSPLGGVREKLFF. V and J are TRBV15 and TRBJ1-4; possibly TRBD1 for D (6 bases). Trimming shortened V by 5 bases and J by 8 bases, and 18 bases separated the two germline ends. Germline V gives CDR1 LNHNV, CDR2 YYDKDF (reference sequence). There are 15 residues in the CDR3.

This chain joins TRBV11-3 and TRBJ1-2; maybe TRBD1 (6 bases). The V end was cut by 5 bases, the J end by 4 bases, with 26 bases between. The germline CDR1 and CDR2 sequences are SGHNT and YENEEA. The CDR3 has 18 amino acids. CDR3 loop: CASSPSWDKGSVSYGYTF. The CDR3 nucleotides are TGTGCCAGCAGCCCGTCCTGGGACAAGGGTAGTGTTTCCTATGGCTACACCTTC.

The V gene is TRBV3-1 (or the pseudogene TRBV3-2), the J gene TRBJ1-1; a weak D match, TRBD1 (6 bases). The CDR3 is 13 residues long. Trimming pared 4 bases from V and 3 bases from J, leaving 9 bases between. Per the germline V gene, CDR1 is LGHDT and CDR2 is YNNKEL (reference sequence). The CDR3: CASSPRGDTEAFF. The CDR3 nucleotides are TGTGCCAGCAGCCCCAGGGGTGACACTGAAGCTTTCTTT.

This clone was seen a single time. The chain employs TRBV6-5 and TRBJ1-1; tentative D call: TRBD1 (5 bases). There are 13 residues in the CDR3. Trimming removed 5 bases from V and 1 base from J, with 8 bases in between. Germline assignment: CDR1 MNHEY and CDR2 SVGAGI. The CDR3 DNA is TGTGCCAGCAGTCTACAGGAGAACACTGAAGCTTTCTTT. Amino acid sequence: CASSLQENTEAFF.

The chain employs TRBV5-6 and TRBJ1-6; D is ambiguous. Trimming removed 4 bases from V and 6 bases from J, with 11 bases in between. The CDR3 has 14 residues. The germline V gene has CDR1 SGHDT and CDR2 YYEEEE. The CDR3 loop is CASSPGQTNSPLHF. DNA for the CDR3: TGTGCCAGCAGCCCGGGTCAGACTAATTCACCCCTCCACTTT.

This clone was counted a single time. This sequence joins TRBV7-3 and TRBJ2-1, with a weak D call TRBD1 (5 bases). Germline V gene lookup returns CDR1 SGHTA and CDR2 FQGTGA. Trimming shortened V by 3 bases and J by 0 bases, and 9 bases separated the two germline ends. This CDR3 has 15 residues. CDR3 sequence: CASSFGQGSYNEQFF. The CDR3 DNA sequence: TGTGCCAGCAGCTTTGGCCAGGGCTCCTACAATGAGCAGTTCTTC.

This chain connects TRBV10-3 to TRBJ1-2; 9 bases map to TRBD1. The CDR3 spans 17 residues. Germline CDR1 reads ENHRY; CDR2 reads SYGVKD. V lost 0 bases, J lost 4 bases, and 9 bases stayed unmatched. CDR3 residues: CAISESPGQGSIYGYTF. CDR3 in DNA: TGTGCCATCAGTGAGTCCCCCGGACAGGGGAGCATCTATGGCTACACCTTC.

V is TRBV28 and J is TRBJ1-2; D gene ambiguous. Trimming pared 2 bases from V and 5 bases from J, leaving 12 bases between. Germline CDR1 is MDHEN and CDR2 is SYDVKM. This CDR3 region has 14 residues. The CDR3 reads CASSLGTRGYGYTF. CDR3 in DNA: TGTGCCAGCAGTTTAGGCACTCGAGGGTATGGCTACACCTTC.

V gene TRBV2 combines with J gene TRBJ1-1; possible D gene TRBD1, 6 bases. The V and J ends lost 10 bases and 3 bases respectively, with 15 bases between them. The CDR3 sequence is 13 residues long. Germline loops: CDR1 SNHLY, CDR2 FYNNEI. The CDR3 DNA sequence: TGTGCCAAGACGACAGGTCGGTACACTGAAGCTTTCTTT. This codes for CAKTTGRYTEAFF.

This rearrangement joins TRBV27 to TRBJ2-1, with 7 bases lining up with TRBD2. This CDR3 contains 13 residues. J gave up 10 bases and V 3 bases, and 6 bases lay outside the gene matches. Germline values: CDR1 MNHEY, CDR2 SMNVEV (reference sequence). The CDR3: CASSFVAGVEQFF. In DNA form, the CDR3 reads TGTGCCAGCAGTTTTGTCGCGGGGGTAGAGCAGTTCTTC.

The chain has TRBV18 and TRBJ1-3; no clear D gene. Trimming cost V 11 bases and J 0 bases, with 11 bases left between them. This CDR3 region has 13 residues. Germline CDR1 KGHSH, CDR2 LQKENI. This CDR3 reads CAGQDSSGNTIYF. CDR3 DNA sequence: TGTGCCGGCCAGGACTCCTCTGGAAACACCATATATTTT.

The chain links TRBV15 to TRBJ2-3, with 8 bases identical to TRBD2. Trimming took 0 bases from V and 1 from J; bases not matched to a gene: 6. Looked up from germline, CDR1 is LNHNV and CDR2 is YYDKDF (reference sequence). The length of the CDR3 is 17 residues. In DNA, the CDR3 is TGTGCCACCAGCAGAGAGTTGACTAGCGCGGGCACAGATACGCAGTATTTT. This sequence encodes CATSRELTSAGTDTQYF.

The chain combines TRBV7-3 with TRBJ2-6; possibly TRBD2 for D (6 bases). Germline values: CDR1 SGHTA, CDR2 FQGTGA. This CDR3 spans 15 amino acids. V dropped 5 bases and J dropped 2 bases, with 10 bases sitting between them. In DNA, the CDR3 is TGTGCCAGCAGCCCGGGGGAGGCTGGGGCCAACGTCCTGACTTTC. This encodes CASSPGEAGANVLTF.